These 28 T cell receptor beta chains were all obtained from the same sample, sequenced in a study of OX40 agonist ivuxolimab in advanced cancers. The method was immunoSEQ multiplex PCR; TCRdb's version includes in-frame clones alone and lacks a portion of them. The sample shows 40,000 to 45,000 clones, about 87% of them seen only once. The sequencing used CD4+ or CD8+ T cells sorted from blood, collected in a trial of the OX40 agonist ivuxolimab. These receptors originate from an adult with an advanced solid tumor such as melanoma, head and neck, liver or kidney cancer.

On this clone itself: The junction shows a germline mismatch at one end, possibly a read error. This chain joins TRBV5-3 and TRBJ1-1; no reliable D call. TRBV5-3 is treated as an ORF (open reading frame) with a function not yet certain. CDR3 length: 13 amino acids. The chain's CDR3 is CASSLAENTEAFF. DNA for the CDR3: TGTGCCAGCAGCTTGGCGGAGAACACTGAAGCTTTCTTT.

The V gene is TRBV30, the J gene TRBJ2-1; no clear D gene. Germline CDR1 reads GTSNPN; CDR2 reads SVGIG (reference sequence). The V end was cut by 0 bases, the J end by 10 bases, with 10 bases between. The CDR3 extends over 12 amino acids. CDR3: CAWSVSLGEQFF. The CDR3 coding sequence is TGTGCCTGGAGTGTCTCACTGGGAGAGCAGTTCTTC.

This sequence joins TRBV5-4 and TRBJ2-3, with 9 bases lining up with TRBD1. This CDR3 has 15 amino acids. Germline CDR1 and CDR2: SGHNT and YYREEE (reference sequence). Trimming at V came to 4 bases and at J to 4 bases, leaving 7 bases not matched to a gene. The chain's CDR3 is CASSRGTGRADTQYF. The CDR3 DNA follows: TGTGCCAGCAGCCGCGGGACAGGGCGGGCAGATACGCAGTATTTT. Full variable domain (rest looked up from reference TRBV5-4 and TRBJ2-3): ETGVTQSPTHLIKTRGQQVTLRCSSQSGHNTVSWYQQALGQGPQFIFQYYREEENGRGNFPPRFSGLQFPNYSSELNVNALELDDSALYLCASSRGTGRADTQYFGPGTRLTVL.

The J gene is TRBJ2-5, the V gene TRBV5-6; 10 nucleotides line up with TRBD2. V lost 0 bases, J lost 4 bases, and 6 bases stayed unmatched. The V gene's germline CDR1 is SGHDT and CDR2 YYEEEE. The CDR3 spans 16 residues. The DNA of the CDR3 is TGTGCCAGCAGCTTGGTTTCTAGCGGGAGACCAGAGACCCAGTACTTC. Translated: CASSLVSSGRPETQYF.

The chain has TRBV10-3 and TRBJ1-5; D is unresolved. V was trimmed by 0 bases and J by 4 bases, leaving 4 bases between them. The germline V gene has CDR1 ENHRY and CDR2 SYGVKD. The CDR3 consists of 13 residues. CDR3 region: CAISESVNQPQHF. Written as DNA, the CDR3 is TGTGCCATCAGTGAGTCCGTTAATCAGCCCCAGCATTTT.

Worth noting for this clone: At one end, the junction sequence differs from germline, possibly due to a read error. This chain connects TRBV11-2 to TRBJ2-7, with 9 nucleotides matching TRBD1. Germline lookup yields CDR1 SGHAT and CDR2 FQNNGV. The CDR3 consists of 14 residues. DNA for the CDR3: TGTGCCAGCAGCCAGGGACAGGGTGAGGGCCTAGTAGGCTTC. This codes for CASSQGQGEGLVGF.

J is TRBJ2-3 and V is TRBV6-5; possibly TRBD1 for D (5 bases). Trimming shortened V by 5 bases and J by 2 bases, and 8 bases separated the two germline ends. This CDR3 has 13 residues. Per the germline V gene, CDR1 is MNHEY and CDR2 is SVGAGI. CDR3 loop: CASSARVTDTQYF. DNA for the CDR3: TGTGCCAGCAGTGCCAGGGTCACAGATACGCAGTATTTT.

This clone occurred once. The CDR3, as DNA: TGTGCCAGCAGCTTAGAAGCGGCCTACAATGAGCAGTTCTTC. Translating it yields CASSLEAAYNEQFF. This rearrangement joins TRBV11-3 to TRBJ2-1, with D perhaps matching TRBD2 (5 bases). V was clipped by 0 bases and J by 2 bases, with 5 bases between them. Per the germline V gene, CDR1 is SGHNT and CDR2 is YENEEA. This CDR3 is built from 14 residues.

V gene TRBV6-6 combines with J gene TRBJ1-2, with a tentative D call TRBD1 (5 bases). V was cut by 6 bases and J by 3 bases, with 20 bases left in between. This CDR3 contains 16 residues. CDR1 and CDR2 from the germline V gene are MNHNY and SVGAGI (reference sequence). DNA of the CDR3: TGTGCCAGCAGACCTTATAATAGGGGCGAAGACTATGGCTACACCTTC. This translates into CASRPYNRGEDYGYTF.

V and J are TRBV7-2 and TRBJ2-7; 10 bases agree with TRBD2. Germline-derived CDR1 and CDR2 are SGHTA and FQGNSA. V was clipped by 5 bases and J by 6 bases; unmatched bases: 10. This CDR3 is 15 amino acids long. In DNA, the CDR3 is TGTGCCAGCAGCCCGGCTAGCGGGAGACTCGGCGAGCAGTACTTC. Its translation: CASSPASGRLGEQYF.

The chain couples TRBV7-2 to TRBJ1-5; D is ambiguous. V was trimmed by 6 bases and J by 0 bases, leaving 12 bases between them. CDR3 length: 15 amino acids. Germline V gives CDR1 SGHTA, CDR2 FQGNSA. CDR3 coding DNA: TGTGCCAGCAGTTTTGACACGAATAGCAATCAGCCCCAGCATTTT. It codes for CASSFDTNSNQPQHF.

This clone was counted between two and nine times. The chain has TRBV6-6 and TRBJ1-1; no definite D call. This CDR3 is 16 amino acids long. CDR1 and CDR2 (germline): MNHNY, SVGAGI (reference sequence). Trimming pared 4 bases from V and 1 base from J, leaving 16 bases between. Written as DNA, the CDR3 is TGTGCCAGCAGTTCTCGGACCGGCCGGGGGAACACTGAAGCTTTCTTT. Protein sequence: CASSSRTGRGNTEAFF.

DNA of the CDR3: TGTGCCAGCCTCTCCTTATTACGGGGCGGCGACTATGGCTACACCTTC. Its translation is CASLSLLRGGDYGYTF. This rearrangement joins TRBV6-6 to TRBJ1-2; a possible D gene is TRBD1 (5 bases). Trimming took 8 bases from V and 3 from J, leaving 22 bases between them. The length of the CDR3 is 16 residues. CDR1 MNHNY and CDR2 SVGAGI come from the germline V gene (reference sequence).

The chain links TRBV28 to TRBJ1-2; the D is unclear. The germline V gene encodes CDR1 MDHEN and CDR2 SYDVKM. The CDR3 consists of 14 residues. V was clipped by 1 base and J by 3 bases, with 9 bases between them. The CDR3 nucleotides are TGTGCCAGCAGTTTATTGCCAGACTACTATGGCTACACCTTC. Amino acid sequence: CASSLLPDYYGYTF.

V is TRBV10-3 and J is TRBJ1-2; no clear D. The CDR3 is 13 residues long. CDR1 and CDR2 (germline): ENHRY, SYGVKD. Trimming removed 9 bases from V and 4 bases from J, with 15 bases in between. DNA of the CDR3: TGTGCCATACGGCCGAATGGAGTCTATGGCTACACCTTC. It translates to CAIRPNGVYGYTF.

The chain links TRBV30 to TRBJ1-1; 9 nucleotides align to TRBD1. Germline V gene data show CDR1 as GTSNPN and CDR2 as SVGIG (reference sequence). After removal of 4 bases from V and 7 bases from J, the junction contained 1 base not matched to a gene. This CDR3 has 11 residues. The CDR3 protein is CAWNRGLEAFF. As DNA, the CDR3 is TGTGCCTGGAACAGGGGGCTTGAAGCTTTCTTT. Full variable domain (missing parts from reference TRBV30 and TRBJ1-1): SQTIHQWPATLVQPVGSPLSLECTVEGTSNPNLYWYRQAAGRGLQLLFYSVGIGQISSEVPQNLSASRPQDRQFILSSKKLLLSDSGFYLCAWNRGLEAFFGQGTRLTVV.

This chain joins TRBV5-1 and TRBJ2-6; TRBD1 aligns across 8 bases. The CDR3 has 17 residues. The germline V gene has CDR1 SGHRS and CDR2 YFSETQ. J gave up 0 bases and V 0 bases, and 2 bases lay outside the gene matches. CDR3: CASSLGQGSSGANVLTF. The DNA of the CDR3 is TGCGCCAGCAGCTTGGGACAGGGGAGCTCTGGGGCCAACGTCCTGACTTTC.

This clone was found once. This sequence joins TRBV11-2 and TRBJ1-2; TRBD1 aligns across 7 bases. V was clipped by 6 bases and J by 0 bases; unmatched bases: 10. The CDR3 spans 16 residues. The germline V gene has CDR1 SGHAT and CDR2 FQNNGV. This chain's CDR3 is CASSLRDSPSNYGYTF. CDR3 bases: TGTGCCAGCAGTCTCCGGGACAGCCCTTCTAACTATGGCTACACCTTC.

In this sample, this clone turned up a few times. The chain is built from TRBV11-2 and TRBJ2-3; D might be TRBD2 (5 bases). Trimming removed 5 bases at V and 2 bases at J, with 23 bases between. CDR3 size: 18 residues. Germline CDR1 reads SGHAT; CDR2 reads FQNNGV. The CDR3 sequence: CASSTSNLRSGFTDTQYF. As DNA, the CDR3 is TGTGCCAGCAGCACTTCCAACCTAAGAAGCGGCTTCACAGATACGCAGTATTTT.

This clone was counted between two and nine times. Written as DNA, the CDR3 is TGTGCCAGCAGCCCCAGCGGGAGGGCCGGTGAGCAGTTCTTC. Its protein product is CASSPSGRAGEQFF. This rearrangement joins TRBV4-2 to TRBJ2-1; 10 bases align to TRBD2. The germline CDR1 and CDR2 sequences are LGHNA and YNFKEQ. CDR3 length: 14 residues. V was clipped by 4 bases and J by 9 bases; unmatched bases: 6.

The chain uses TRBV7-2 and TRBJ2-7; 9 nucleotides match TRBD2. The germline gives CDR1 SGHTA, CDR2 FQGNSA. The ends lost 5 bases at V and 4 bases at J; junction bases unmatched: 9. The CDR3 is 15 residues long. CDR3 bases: TGTGCCAGCAGCACCCAGGCGGGAGGGCCGTACGAGCAGTACTTC. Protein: CASSTQAGGPYEQYF. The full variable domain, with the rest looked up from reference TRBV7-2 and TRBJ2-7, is GAGVSQSPSNKVTEKGKDVELRCDPISGHTALYWYRQSLGQGLEFLIYFQGNSAPDKSGLPSDRFSAERTGGSVSTLTIQRTQQEDSAVYLCASSTQAGGPYEQYFGPGTRLTVT.

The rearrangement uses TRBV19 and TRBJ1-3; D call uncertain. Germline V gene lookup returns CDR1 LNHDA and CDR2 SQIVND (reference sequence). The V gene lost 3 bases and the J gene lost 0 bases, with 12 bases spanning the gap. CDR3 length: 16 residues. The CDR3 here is CASSIRLATSGNTIYF. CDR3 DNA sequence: TGTGCCAGTAGTATCCGTCTGGCTACCTCTGGAAACACCATATATTTT.

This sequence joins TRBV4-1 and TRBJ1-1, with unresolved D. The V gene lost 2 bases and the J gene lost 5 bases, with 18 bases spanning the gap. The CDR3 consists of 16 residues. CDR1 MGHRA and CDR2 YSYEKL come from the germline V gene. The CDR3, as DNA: TGCGCCAGCAGCCAACTAGAGACACAACGAGGGACTGAAGCTTTCTTT. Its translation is CASSQLETQRGTEAFF.

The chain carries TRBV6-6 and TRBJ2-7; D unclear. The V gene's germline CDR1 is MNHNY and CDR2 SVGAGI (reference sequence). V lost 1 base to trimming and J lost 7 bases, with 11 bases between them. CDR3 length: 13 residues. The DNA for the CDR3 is TGTGCCAGCAGTTACTATCTGATAAGGGAGCAGTACTTC. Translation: CASSYYLIREQYF.

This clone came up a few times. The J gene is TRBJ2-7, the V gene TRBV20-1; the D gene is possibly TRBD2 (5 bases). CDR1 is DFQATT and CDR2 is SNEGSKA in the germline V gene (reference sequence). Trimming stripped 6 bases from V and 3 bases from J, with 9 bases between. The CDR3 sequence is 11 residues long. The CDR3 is CSAAELYEQYF. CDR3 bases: TGCAGTGCAGCGGAACTCTACGAGCAGTACTTC.

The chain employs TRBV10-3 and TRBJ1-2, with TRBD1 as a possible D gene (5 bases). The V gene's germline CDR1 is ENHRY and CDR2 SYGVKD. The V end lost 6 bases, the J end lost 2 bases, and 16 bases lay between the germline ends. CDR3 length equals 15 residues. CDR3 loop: CAIRTVRDGNYGYTF. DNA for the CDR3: TGTGCCATCAGGACAGTCCGGGACGGGAACTATGGCTACACCTTC.

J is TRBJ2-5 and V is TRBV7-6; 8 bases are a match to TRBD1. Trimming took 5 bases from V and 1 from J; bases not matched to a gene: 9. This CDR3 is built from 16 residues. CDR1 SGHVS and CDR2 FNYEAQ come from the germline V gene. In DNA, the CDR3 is TGTGCCAGCAGCCGCGGACAGGGTAGGGCCCAAGAGACCCAGTACTTC. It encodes CASSRGQGRAQETQYF. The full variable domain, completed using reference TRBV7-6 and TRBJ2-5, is GAGVSQSPRYKVTKRGQDVALRCDPISGHVSLYWYRQALGQGPEFLTYFNYEAQQDKSGLPNDRFSAERPEGSISTLTIQRTEQRDSAMYRCASSRGQGRAQETQYFGPGTRLLVL.

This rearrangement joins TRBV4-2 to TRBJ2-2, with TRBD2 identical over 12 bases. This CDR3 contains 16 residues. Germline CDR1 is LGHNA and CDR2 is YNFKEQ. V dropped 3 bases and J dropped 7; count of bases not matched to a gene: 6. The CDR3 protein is CASSQPTSGRIGELFF. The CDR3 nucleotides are TGTGCCAGCAGCCAGCCCACTAGCGGGAGGATCGGGGAGCTGTTTTTT.